The 7 T cell receptor beta chains listed next were all sequenced from one sample in a study of blood T cell repertoires in COVID-19. Only in-frame clones appear in the TCRdb table, and some are missing; sequencing was by immunoSEQ multiplex PCR. The sample consists of some 190,000 clones, more than 70% of them appearing once. The sequencing input was peripheral blood. These receptors came from a woman in her sixties or seventies with acute or convalescent COVID-19.

This rearrangement joins TRBV28 to TRBJ2-5; 9 positions match TRBD2. The CDR3 spans 15 residues. Per the germline V gene, CDR1 is MDHEN and CDR2 is SYDVKM. Unmatched junction bases numbered 9, after V lost 3 bases and J lost 7 bases. The CDR3 protein is CASSFSGGRAGTQYF. CDR3 bases: TGTGCCAGCAGTTTTAGCGGCGGGAGGGCCGGGACCCAGTACTTC.

This chain connects TRBV5-4 to TRBJ2-7, with TRBD2 matching 7 bases. The length of the CDR3 is 15 residues. CDR1 is SGHNT, CDR2 YYREEE, per germline (reference sequence). J lost 6 bases, V lost 4 bases, and 13 bases had no gene match. In nucleotides, the CDR3 is TGTGCCAGCAGCGCACCCCGATGGGAGCGGGGCGAGCAGTACTTC. It translates to CASSAPRWERGEQYF.

The chain combines TRBV24-1 with TRBJ2-5, with 10 bases aligning to TRBD2. Unmatched junction bases numbered 7, after V lost 3 bases and J lost 4 bases. The CDR3 loop spans 16 amino acids. In germline, CDR1 is KGHDR, CDR2 SFDVKD. CDR3 in amino acids: CATSDLAGAGGETQYF. The CDR3 nucleotides read TGTGCCACCAGTGATCTAGCGGGAGCGGGGGGAGAGACCCAGTACTTC.

The V call is TRBV18, the J call TRBJ2-4, with a weak D call TRBD2 (6 bases). V shed 1 base and J shed 7 bases, with 17 bases lying between them. CDR3 length: 16 amino acids. CDR1 and CDR2 from the germline V gene are KGHSH and LQKENI. CDR3 residues: CASSPLATGVWNIQYF. Written as DNA, the CDR3 is TGTGCCAGCTCACCACTGGCAACGGGGGTCTGGAACATTCAGTACTTC.

This chain joins TRBV5-1 and TRBJ2-2, with 8 bases matching TRBD2. The CDR3 is 14 amino acids. V gave up 2 bases and J gave up 6 bases; unmatched junction bases: 3. Germline CDR1 and CDR2: SGHRS and YFSETQ. CDR3: CASSLAGDSGELFF. CDR3 coding DNA: TGCGCCAGCAGCTTAGCGGGAGATTCCGGGGAGCTGTTTTTT.

The CDR3 region is CASSPDRGPTYEQYF. CDR3 DNA: TGTGCCAGTAGTCCCGACAGGGGGCCGACCTACGAGCAGTACTTC. The chain links TRBV19 to TRBJ2-7, with 10 positions matching TRBD1. Losses at the gene ends were 5 bases for V and 2 bases for J; bases not matched to a gene: 6. CDR3 length: 15 amino acids. Germline V lookup: CDR1 LNHDA, CDR2 SQIVND (reference sequence).

The chain is built from TRBV5-1 and TRBJ1-5; 12 nucleotides align to TRBD1. J was trimmed by 3 bases and V by 5 bases; bases with no gene match: 3. Germline assignment: CDR1 SGHRS and CDR2 YFSETQ. The CDR3 loop spans 15 amino acids. The CDR3 DNA sequence: TGCGCCAGCAGACTGGGACAGGGGGCCAATCAGCCCCAGCATTTT. As protein: CASRLGQGANQPQHF.